This T cell receptor (beta chain) originates from a study of shared clonotypes between healthy human individuals (dated by TCRdb to the early 2020s). In the study overall: A few men and a couple of women, aged 18 to 49 years, made up the cohort. Each donor's leukapheresis produced roughly between roughly 0.9 and 9 billion PBMCs. For each donor, CD4 naive and CD4 memory were each given three plates, CD8 naive was given two plates, and CD8 memory was given one plate. To estimate repertoire size and how much clonotype sharing occurs between individuals, the study deeply sequenced the blood TCR repertoires of about five healthy adults. To increase sequencing depth and limit assay-specific biases, TCR repertoire library preparation and sequencing were carried out by different laboratories using diverse techniques. Broader findings and caveats from the paper: Only blood was sampled, and tissue TCR repertoires likely differ from those in blood. Naive subsets generally had larger estimated clonotype richness than memory subsets did. Even with the large sequencing depth, rarefaction of the sorted-subset datasets indicated that sequencing was incomplete. Compared with non-shared clonotypes, clonotypes shared by all four sorted-subset donors had higher generation probabilities. Because the study included only a small number of donors, the genetic and exposure-history diversity represented was limited. Based on pairwise subsampling, the degree of clonotype sharing among donors was expected to be affected by sequencing depth. When a handful of donors were compared, the shared fraction of clonotypes was around 5% for naive CD4, around 3.5% for naive CD8, roughly 2.5% for memory CD4, and 0.35% to 0.4% for memory CD8.

Comments on this clone: The specificity of this receptor is unknown. No qualities accompany the bases; no much larger clone lies one base away.

Using the deep immunoSEQ assay, multiplex PCR amplified TCR CDR3 regions from genomic DNA. For each cell subset, the extracted genomic DNA was distributed evenly across all wells of several immunoSEQ 96-well plates, and each plate served as one replicate. For sorted subsets, roughly 190 ng of genomic DNA, equivalent to 30,000 or so T cell genomes, went into each replicate PCR. Purified libraries were measured with a Qubit 3.0 fluorometer, size-checked on a Bioanalyzer 2100, and measured again with the KAPA Library Quantification kit. Every immunoSEQ 96-well plate was sequenced on a separate single-read 150-cycle Illumina NextSeq 550 flow cell. From the authors' description of their analysis: The immunoSEQ output contained only junctional sequences without quality scores, so filtering could not match that applied to full-length reads. To assign V/J genes and CDR3, sequences were annotated against IMGT germline references using PyIR, a Python wrapper for IgBLAST v1.9. Any read was removed if the V/J assignment was weak (E-value above 1e-6), the CDR3 was missing, or the read contained stop codons, out-of-frame junctions, or ambiguous translated residues. A V3J clonotype was defined by an identical inferred V gene, J gene, and CDR3 amino acid sequence. To compute the percentage overlap between repertoires, the number of shared unique clonotypes was divided by the size of the smaller repertoire. RTK rarefaction, the Chao1 estimator, and Recon v2.1 estimates of unobserved clonotypes were used to assess repertoire richness. For all TCRbeta clonotypes obtained by the gDNA method from a few donors, generation probabilities were computed with OLGA. TCRdb's version of the immuneACCESS table is confined to in-frame rearrangements and falls short of the full clone set. An unresolved V gene accounts for under half of the shortfall where checked; the remainder is of unknown origin. V, J and clone size derive from that table, while D and trimming were established from the DNA sequence. This sample gives about 700,000 clones in total; roughly 70% of them show up just once. The ten largest clonotypes hold about 1.7% of the sample.

The CDR3 numbers 13 residues from cysteine through phenylalanine. The DNA shown is the 39-base CDR3, in frame from base 1. Here V drops 4 bases and J drops 8 bases, and the junction holds 5 bases not matched to any gene. CDR1 SEHNR and CDR2 FQNEAQ are derived from the germline V gene (reference sequence). Donors were healthy HIV-negative adults with no recently reported acute infections or vaccinations. All donors were Caucasian adults living in Nashville, Tennessee, USA. CD4+ T cells were enriched by magnetic negative selection; naive cells were then positively selected on CD45RA, and the negative fraction formed the memory subset. Blood was collected by leukapheresis, and PBMCs were isolated by Ficoll-Histopaque density gradient centrifugation and then cryopreserved in liquid nitrogen vapor phase. Purity and quantity of every magnetically sorted T cell population were checked by analytical flow cytometry. Genomic DNA was isolated from each sorted fraction and quantified by UV absorbance on a Nanodrop 2000c.

The sequenced material came from memory CD4+ T cells sorted from blood. The sample's cell subset or site, from its label and the paper: CD45RA-negative fraction. The sequence was obtained from a woman aged 25 to 39 in good health. The V and J segments used are TRBV7-9 and TRBJ2-1, with 7 bases in between that match TRBD1. The CDR3 has the sequence CASSSTGIHEQFF. The nucleotide sequence reads as follows: TGTGCCAGCAGCTCGACAGGGATCCATGAGCAGTTCTTC.